This T cell receptor beta chain was recovered during a study of preoperative IRX-2 immunotherapy in early breast cancer. Trimming pared 2 bases from V and 4 bases from J, leaving 6 bases between. The CDR3 sequence is 12 residues long. The germline V gene encodes CDR1 WNHNN and CDR2 SYGVQD (reference sequence). Repertoires were generated with immunoSEQ multiplex PCR, while TCRdb's copy carries only in-frame clones and drops some. The table records over 20,000 clones, roughly 77% of them present only once. The treatment was: preoperative locoregional IRX-2 cytokine immunotherapy. Samples came from a phase Ib trial of preoperative locoregional IRX-2 cytokine immunotherapy.

The rearrangement links TRBV10-1 to TRBJ2-7, with D maybe TRBD1 (6 bases). The clonotype comes from a human donor with breast cancer. Specimen: lymph node tissue, collected after IRX-2 immunotherapy. CDR3 residues: CASSEGQYEQYF. The CDR3 region has the DNA TGCGCCAGCAGTGAGGGACAGTACGAGCAGTACTTC.